This T cell receptor beta chain was observed in a study of CD8+ T cells in alopecia areata. The overall study: Scoring of severity for treated patients was based on percentage of affected scalp area. The study's findings and limits: Sharing of TCRs across patients appeared less clear than in mice, possibly for HLA-related reasons.

About this clone itself: The antigen is undetermined.

As the sequencing template, cDNA was produced by extracting RNA and reverse transcribing it. The protocol was immunoSEQ multiplex PCR, while the TCRdb copy is restricted to in-frame clones and leaves out a portion. The repertoire holds 200,000 or so clones, with around two fifths as singletons. Trimming removed 1 base from V and 9 bases from J; junction bases left unmatched: 7. The CDR3 extends over 16 amino acids. Germline-derived CDR1 and CDR2 are MNHEY and SMNVEV (reference sequence). Treatment reported: oral pan-JAK inhibitor, 5-10 mg twice daily. The receptor comes from a human donor with alopecia areata. The chain has TRBV27 and TRBJ2-1, with 12 bases that match TRBD2. This material consisted of CD4+ T cells sorted from blood, taken around week 31, from a patient treated with tofacitinib. CDR3 sequence: CASSLFSSGRASEQFF. CDR3 nucleotide sequence: TGTGCCAGCAGTTTATTTTCTAGCGGGAGGGCCAGTGAGCAGTTCTTC.